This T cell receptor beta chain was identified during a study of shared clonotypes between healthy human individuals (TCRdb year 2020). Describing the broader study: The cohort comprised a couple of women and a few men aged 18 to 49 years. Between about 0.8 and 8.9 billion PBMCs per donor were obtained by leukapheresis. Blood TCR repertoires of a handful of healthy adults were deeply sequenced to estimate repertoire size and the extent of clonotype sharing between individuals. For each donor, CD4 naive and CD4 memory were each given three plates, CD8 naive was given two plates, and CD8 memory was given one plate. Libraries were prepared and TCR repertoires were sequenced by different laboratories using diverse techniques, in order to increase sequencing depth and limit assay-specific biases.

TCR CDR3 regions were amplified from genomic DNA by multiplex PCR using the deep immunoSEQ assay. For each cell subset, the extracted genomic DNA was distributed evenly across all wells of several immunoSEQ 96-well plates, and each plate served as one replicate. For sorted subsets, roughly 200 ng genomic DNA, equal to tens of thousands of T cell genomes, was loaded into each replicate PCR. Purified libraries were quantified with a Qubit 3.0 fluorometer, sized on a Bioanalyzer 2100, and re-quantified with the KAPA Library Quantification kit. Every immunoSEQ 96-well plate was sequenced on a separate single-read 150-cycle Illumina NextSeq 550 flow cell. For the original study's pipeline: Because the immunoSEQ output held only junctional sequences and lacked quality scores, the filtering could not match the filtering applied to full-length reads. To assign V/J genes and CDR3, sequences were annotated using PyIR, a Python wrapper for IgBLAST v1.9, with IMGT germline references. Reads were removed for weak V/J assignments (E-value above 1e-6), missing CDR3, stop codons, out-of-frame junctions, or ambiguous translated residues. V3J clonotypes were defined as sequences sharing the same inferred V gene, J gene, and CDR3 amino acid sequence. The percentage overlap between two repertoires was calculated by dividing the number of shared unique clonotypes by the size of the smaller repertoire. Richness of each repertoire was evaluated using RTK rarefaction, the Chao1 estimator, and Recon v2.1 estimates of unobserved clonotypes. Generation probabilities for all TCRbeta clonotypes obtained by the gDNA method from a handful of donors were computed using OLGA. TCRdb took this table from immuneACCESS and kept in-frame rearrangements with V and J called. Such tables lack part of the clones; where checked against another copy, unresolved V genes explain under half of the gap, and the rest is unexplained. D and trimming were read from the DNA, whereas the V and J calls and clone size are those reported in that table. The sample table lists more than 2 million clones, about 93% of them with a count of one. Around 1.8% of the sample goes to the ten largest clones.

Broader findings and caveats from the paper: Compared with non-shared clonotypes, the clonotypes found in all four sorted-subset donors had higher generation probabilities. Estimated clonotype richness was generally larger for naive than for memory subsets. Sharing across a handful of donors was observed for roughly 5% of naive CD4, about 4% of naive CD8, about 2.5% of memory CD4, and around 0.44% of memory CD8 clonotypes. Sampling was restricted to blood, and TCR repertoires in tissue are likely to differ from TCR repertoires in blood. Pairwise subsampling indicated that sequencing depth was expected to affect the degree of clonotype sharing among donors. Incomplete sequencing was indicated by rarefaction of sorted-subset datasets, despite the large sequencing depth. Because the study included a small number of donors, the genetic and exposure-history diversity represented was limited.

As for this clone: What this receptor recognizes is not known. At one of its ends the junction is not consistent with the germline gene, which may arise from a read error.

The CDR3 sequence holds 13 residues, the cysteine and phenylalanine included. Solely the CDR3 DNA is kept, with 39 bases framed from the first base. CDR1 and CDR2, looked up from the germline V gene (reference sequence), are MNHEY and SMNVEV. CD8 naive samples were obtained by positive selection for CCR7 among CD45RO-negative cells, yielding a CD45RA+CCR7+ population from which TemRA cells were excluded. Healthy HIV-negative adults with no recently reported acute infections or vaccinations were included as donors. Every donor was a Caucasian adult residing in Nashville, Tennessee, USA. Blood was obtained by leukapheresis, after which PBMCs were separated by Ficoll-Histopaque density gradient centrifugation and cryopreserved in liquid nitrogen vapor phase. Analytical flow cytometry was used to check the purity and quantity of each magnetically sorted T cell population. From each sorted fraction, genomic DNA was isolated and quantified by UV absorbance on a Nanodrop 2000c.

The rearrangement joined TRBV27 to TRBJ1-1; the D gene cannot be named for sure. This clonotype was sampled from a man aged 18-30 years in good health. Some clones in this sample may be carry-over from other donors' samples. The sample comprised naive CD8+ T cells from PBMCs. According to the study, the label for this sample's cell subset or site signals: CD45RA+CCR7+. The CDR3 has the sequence CASSLMTNSEAFF. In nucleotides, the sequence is TGTGCCAGCAGTTTAATGACGAACAGTGAAGCTTTCTTT.